This T cell receptor beta chain was obtained from a study of blood T cell repertoires in COVID-19 (dated by TCRdb to about 2020). With respect to the entire study: The collaborator samples originated in the United States, Italy and Spain and spanned the acute and convalescent phases of COVID-19. The prospective study material was composed of cDNA or gDNA derived from T cells, B-cell-depleted T cells, or PBMCs. Subjects who had been exposed to COVID-19, were actively infected with it, or had recovered from it provided the deeply sampled blood TCRbeta repertoires that made up the dataset. A freely available public database, intended as a resource for researchers studying the immune response to SARS-CoV-2, is where the repertoires were released. The samples were drawn from two sources: the first 160 participants of the ongoing ImmuneRACE study, and 1,200 or so subjects contributed by 6 global collaborators. The sample metadata nearly always contained a de-identified subject ID, COVID-19 status, age in years and sex. HLA class I and class II types, where available, came from metadata supplied by the sample provider rather than from assay-based typing.

Study-level results and caveats: The quantity of clinical and demographic metadata differed by source and by participant and was supplied without curation.

Another Seattle source contributed samples from volunteer blood donors who had recovered from COVID-19. Each collaborating institution followed its own protocols to collect whole blood in K2EDTA tubes. Collaborator samples were shipped for TCRbeta analysis as frozen whole blood, isolated PBMCs, or DNA extracted from either sample type. TCRbeta CDR3 regions were amplified from genomic DNA by means of the immunoSEQ Assay, a bias-controlled multiplex PCR. On the authors' methods: Within the assay, amplification of reference gene primers was used to estimate how many nucleated cells each sample contained. Sequence reads were collapsed and filtered to measure the absolute abundance of every unique TCRbeta CDR3 rearrangement. For each sample, productive Simpson clonality was calculated by taking the square root of Simpson's diversity index across productive rearrangements. Drawn from immuneACCESS, this table holds only the in-frame rearrangements with V and J called that TCRdb kept. Clones are partly lost; checked studies trace under half to an unresolved V gene and leave the rest unexplained. The DNA gave D and trimming, while V, J and clone size come from that table. The sample table records some 200,000 clones; around 82% of these occur just once. Together, the top ten hold 3% to 3.5% of the sample.

As regards this clone: Its antigen is not yet known. Base-call qualities are not available, and no considerably larger clone is one nucleotide away.

This TCR was sampled from a woman aged 25 to 39 who had recovered from COVID-19. Sequencing was done on a sample of peripheral blood.

Read as DNA, the sequence is TGTGCCAGCAGCTTCGGGGACACCGCCTACGAGCAGTACTTC. Protein translation: CASSFGDTAYEQYF. The chain links TRBV5-5 with TRBJ2-7; TRBD1 could be the D gene, as 6 bases match. Including the terminal cysteine and phenylalanine, the CDR3 comprises 14 residues. The read is trimmed to its CDR3 DNA, 42 bases read in frame from base 1. Trimming removed 2 bases from V and 2 bases from J, leaving 11 bases between the germline ends. The germline V gene (reference sequence) sets CDR1 to SGHKS and CDR2 to YYEKEE.